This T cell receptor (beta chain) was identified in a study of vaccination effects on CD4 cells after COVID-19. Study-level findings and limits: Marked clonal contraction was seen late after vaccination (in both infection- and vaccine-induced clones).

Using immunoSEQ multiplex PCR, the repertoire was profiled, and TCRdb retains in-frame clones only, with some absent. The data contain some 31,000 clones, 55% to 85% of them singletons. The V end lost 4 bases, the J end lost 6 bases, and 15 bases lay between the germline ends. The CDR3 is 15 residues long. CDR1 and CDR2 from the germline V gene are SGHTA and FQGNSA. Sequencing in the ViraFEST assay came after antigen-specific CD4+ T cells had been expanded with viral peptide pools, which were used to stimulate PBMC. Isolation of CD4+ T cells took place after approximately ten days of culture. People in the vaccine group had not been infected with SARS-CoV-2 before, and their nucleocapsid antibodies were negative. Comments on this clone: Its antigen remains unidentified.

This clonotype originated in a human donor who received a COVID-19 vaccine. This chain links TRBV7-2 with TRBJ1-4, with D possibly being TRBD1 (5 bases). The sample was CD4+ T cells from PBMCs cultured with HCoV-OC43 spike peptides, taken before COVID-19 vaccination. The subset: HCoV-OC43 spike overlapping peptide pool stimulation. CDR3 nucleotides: TGTGCCAGCAGCTCGGGTCGGGGCGGCGATGAAAAACTGTTTTTT. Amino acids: CASSSGRGGDEKLFF.